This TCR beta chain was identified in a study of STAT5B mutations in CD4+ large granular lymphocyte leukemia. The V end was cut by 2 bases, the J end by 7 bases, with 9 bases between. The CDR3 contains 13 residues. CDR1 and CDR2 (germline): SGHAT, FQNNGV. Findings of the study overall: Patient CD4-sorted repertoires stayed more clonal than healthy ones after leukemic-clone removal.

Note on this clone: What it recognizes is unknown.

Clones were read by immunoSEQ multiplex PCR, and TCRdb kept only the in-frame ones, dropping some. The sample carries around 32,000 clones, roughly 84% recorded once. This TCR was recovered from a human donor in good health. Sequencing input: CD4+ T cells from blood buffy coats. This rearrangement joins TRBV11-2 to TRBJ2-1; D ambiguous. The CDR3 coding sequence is TGTGCCAGCAGCTTACCCACAAAAAATGAGCAGTTCTTC. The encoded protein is CASSLPTKNEQFF.